Presented here are 30 T cell receptor beta chains from one specimen sequenced in a study of spatial heterogeneity in lung cancer. The time point: sample taken at primary tumor resection. TCRdb itself ran the 5' RACE reads through MiXCR, one entry per CDR3 protein. This table holds 800 or so distinct CDR3 sequences, around 25% found once. The sequenced sample was normal lung tissue next to the tumor, obtained at surgery. These receptors were taken from a male donor with early-stage non-small cell lung cancer.

Regarding this clonotype: The library was designed around alpha chains, so this beta chain is a stray read whose abundance carries little weight. The chain recombines TRBV6-5 with TRBJ2-7, with TRBD2 identical over 12 bases. The germline V gene encodes CDR1 MNHEY and CDR2 SVGAGI. This CDR3 spans 15 amino acids. V was clipped by 5 bases and J by 2 bases; unmatched bases: 4. CDR3 amino acids: CASSTGLAGTYEQYF. The CDR3 bases are TGTGCCAGCAGTACCGGACTAGCGGGAACCTACGAGCAGTACTTC.

This clonotype has just a few counts. Since the library was made to target alpha chains, this beta chain is a stray read and its abundance is not meaningful. The chain uses TRBV4-1 and TRBJ2-1; TRBD2 agrees at 12 bases. V trimming: 4 bases; J trimming: 8 bases; junction bases outside the gene matches: 9. This CDR3 region has 16 residues. Germline V gene data show CDR1 as MGHRA and CDR2 as YSYEKL. The CDR3 nucleotides are TGCGCCAGCAGCCCATCCCCTAGCGGGGGGGGCGATGAGCAGTTCTTC. This encodes CASSPSPSGGGDEQFF.

This clonotype was seen a handful of times. This beta chain is an off-target read within a library intended for alpha chains, so its frequency means little. V usage is TRBV6-6 and J usage is TRBJ2-3; TRBD2 aligns across 7 bases. The V and J ends lost 6 bases and 2 bases, in that order; junction bases with no gene match: 8. The germline V gene has CDR1 MNHNY and CDR2 SVGAGI (reference sequence). The CDR3 is made up of 15 amino acids. The CDR3 sequence: CASRNSGFVTDTQYF. CDR3 nucleotide sequence: TGTGCCAGCAGAAATAGCGGGTTTGTCACAGATACGCAGTATTTT.

This clonotype is deemed large. As an off-target read in a library built for alpha chains, this beta chain has a frequency of little significance. The chain is built from TRBV27 and TRBJ1-2; no clear D gene. Per germline, CDR1 MNHEY and CDR2 SMNVEV (reference sequence). CDR3 length: 13 amino acids. The V gene lost 6 bases and the J gene lost 8 bases, with 16 bases spanning the gap. CDR3 loop: CASSPGQERGYTF. CDR3 nucleotides: TGTGCCAGCAGCCCGGGCCAAGAACGGGGCTACACCTTC.

This clonotype is classed as large (0.1 to 1%). Since the library was made to target alpha chains, this beta chain is a stray read and its abundance is not meaningful. The rearrangement links TRBV6-1 to TRBJ2-1; 10 bases map to TRBD2. J lost 6 bases, V lost 9 bases, and 11 bases had no gene match. Germline V CDR1 and CDR2: MNHNS, SASEGT. This CDR3 contains 15 residues. The CDR3 sequence: CASTILAGEPNEQFF. Written as DNA, the CDR3 is TGTGCCAGTACGATCCTAGCGGGAGAACCCAATGAGCAGTTCTTC.

This clonotype is labeled medium-sized. The library was designed around alpha chains, so this beta chain is a stray read whose abundance carries little weight. In DNA, the CDR3 is TGTGCCAGCAGTTTTGGAAATCAGCCCCAGCATTTT. Translating it yields CASSFGNQPQHF. The V call is TRBV28, the J call TRBJ1-5; D gene unclear. Germline CDR1 is MDHEN and CDR2 is SYDVKM. The CDR3 is 12 amino acids. Trimming removed 3 bases from V and 4 bases from J, with 4 bases in between. Combining the CDR3 with reference TRBV28 and TRBJ1-5 gives the whole variable domain DVKVTQSSRYLVKRTGEKVFLECVQDMDHENMFWYRQDPGLGLRLIYFSYDVKMKEKGDIPEGYSVSREKKERFSLILESASTNQTSMYLCASSFGNQPQHFGDGTRLSIL.

On this clonotype itself: The library was built for alpha chains, so this beta chain is an off-target read and its size means little. V and J are TRBV20-1 and TRBJ2-1; 10 bases match TRBD2. The CDR3 loop spans 16 amino acids. CDR1 is DFQATT, CDR2 SNEGSKA, per germline (reference sequence). Trimming removed 0 bases from V and 6 bases from J; junction bases left unmatched: 8. This CDR3 reads CSARDSLAGAPNEQFF. CDR3 DNA sequence: TGCAGTGCTAGAGATTCCCTAGCGGGGGCTCCCAATGAGCAGTTCTTC.

By proportion, this clonotype is large. Within a library made for alpha chains, this beta chain is off target, and its count is uninformative. The CDR3 loop reads CASKGQFYGYTF. DNA for the CDR3: TGTGCCAGCAAGGGACAGTTCTATGGCTACACCTTC. This chain joins TRBV27 and TRBJ1-2; 7 bases align to TRBD1. Germline V gene data show CDR1 as MNHEY and CDR2 as SMNVEV (reference sequence). There are 12 residues in the CDR3. V lost 7 bases to trimming and J lost 4 bases; unmatched junction nucleotides: 3.

This clonotype is classed as medium-sized. This beta chain was picked up by a library intended for alpha chains and is off target, so its count carries little meaning. This chain joins TRBV5-4 and TRBJ1-1; the D gene is possibly TRBD1 (6 bases). Trimming left V 2 bases short and J 4 bases short, with 6 bases between. CDR1 is SGHNT, CDR2 YYREEE, per germline (reference sequence). CDR3 length: 12 amino acids. The CDR3 sequence is CASSFRGTEAFF. CDR3 nucleotides: TGTGCCAGCAGCTTCAGGGGCACTGAAGCTTTCTTT.

A word on this clonotype: A library made for alpha chains picked up this beta chain off target, so its size means little. CDR3 sequence (DNA): TGCAGTGCCGAATCGGACAGGGATTATCAGCCCCAGCATTTT. As protein: CSAESDRDYQPQHF. This rearrangement joins TRBV20-1 to TRBJ1-5; 8 bases match TRBD1. With 6 bases clipped from V and 5 bases from J, the junction kept 9 bases outside the gene matches. The CDR3 has 14 amino acids. CDR1 is DFQATT, CDR2 SNEGSKA, per germline (reference sequence).

This clonotype occurred a few times. Found in a library prepared for alpha chains, this beta chain is an off-target read, and its abundance has little meaning. V gene TRBV6-2 or TRBV6-3 combines with J gene TRBJ1-1, with 7 bases matching TRBD1. Germline lookup yields CDR1 MNHEY and CDR2 SVGEGT. Trimming took 6 bases from V and 6 from J; bases not matched to a gene: 1. The CDR3 totals 11 residues. The chain's CDR3 is CASSQGAEAFF. CDR3 bases: TGTGCCAGCAGCCAGGGGGCTGAAGCTTTCTTT.

The sample holds a few counts of this clonotype. A library prepared for alpha chains yielded this beta chain as an off-target read; its size is of little meaning. This chain uses TRBV12-3 or TRBV12-4 with TRBJ2-7; no definite D call. Trimming shortened V by 1 base and J by 4 bases, and 14 bases separated the two germline ends. CDR3 length equals 15 residues. CDR3 in DNA: TGTGCCAGCAGTTTAGGGTCGGGTCTTAGGTACGAGCAGTACTTC. Translation: CASSLGSGLRYEQYF.

This clonotype ranks as medium-sized. The size of this beta chain means little, since it is a stray read in a library made for alpha chains. The chain is built from TRBV7-8 and TRBJ1-2; the D is unclear. The V end was cut by 4 bases, the J end by 6 bases, with 18 bases between. Germline CDR1 is SGHVS and CDR2 is FQNEAQ. This CDR3 has 15 residues. CDR3 sequence (DNA): TGTGCCAGCAGCTGGAACCTTGTGGGCAGAGATGGCTACACCTTC. Protein: CASSWNLVGRDGYTF.

By proportion, this clonotype is large. Because the library targeted alpha chains, this beta chain is an off-target read whose size means little. The chain couples TRBV7-3 to TRBJ2-2; 13 bases map to TRBD2. Germline values: CDR1 SGHTA, CDR2 FQGTGA. V lost 4 bases to trimming and J lost 8 bases; unmatched junction nucleotides: 7. The CDR3 has 16 residues. CDR3 in amino acids: CASSSRPLAGGGELFF. CDR3 DNA sequence: TGTGCCAGCAGCTCCCGACCACTAGCGGGAGGGGGGGAGCTGTTTTTT.

This clonotype ranks as large. Because this beta chain is a stray read in a library intended to capture alpha chains, its abundance should not be given much weight. The chain links TRBV30 to TRBJ1-1; a weak D match, TRBD1 (5 bases). V was clipped by 2 bases and J by 1 base, with 8 bases between them. Germline assignment: CDR1 GTSNPN and CDR2 SVGIG (reference sequence). The CDR3 loop spans 13 amino acids. CDR3 in amino acids: CAWSRQRNTEAFF. In DNA, the CDR3 is TGTGCCTGGAGTCGACAGAGGAACACTGAAGCTTTCTTT.

Notes on this clonotype: Because the library targeted alpha chains, this beta chain is an off-target read whose size means little. The CDR3 spells CASSLEGQGRETQYF. CDR3 sequence (DNA): TGTGCCAGCAGTTTAGAAGGCCAGGGTCGAGAGACCCAGTACTTC. The chain carries TRBV12-3 or TRBV12-4 and TRBJ2-5; perhaps TRBD1 as D (5 bases). Deletions cut 1 base from V and 4 bases from J, with 13 bases between. The CDR3 totals 15 residues.

In its sample, this clonotype ranks as medium-sized. Since the library was made to target alpha chains, this beta chain is a stray read and its abundance is not meaningful. The genes are TRBV6-1 and TRBJ2-2; no firm D call. V dropped 1 base and J dropped 0 bases, with 18 bases sitting between them. There are 19 residues in the CDR3. Germline V lookup: CDR1 MNHNS, CDR2 SASEGT. CDR3 sequence reads: CASSEVDWPFFANTGELFF. DNA of the CDR3: TGTGCCAGCAGTGAAGTCGACTGGCCGTTTTTTGCGAACACCGGGGAGCTGTTTTTT.

Worth noting for this clonotype: The library was designed around alpha chains, so this beta chain is a stray read whose abundance carries little weight. V is TRBV4-2 and J is TRBJ2-4, with D possibly being TRBD2 (5 bases). Trimming cost V 1 base and J 1 base, with 5 bases left between them. Germline-derived CDR1 and CDR2 are LGHNA and YNFKEQ. The CDR3 covers 14 residues. The CDR3 coding sequence is TGTGCCAGCAGCCAAGGAGGGGCCAAAAACATTCAGTACTTC. Translated: CASSQGGAKNIQYF.

Judged by abundance, this clonotype is large (0.1 to 1%). The size of this beta chain means little, since it is a stray read in a library made for alpha chains. This chain links TRBV7-2 with TRBJ1-5; D is perhaps TRBD1 (5 bases). The ends were cut back, 5 bases at V and 4 bases at J, with 9 bases in the middle. This CDR3 is 13 amino acids long. Germline CDR1 SGHTA, CDR2 FQGNSA. CDR3 sequence: CASSPTVNQPQHF. CDR3 in DNA: TGTGCCAGCAGCCCGACAGTTAATCAGCCCCAGCATTTT.

This clonotype is categorized as large. With the library built for alpha chains, this beta chain is off target and its frequency is not meaningful. V is TRBV18 and J is TRBJ2-3; no clear D. The ends were cut back, 3 bases at V and 2 bases at J, with 9 bases in the middle. Germline V lookup: CDR1 KGHSH, CDR2 LQKENI. This CDR3 has 14 residues. The CDR3, as DNA: TGTGCCAGCTCACCCCGTACCACCACAGATACGCAGTATTTT. It is translated as CASSPRTTTDTQYF.

In this sample, this clonotype is medium-sized. A library made for alpha chains picked up this beta chain off target, so its size means little. The chain is built from TRBV7-9 and TRBJ2-5; 7 bases map to TRBD2. CDR3 length: 13 amino acids. From germline, CDR1 is SEHNR and CDR2 FQNEAQ (reference sequence). Trimming cost V 3 bases and J 3 bases; bases outside gene matches: 1. This chain's CDR3 is CASSFGTKETQYF. CDR3 sequence (DNA): TGTGCCAGCAGCTTTGGGACTAAAGAGACCCAGTACTTC.

Sample share makes this clonotype medium-sized. This beta chain is a stray read from a library made for alpha chains; its abundance is not meaningful. V and J are TRBV12-3 or TRBV12-4 and TRBJ2-7, with 7 nucleotides matching TRBD2. V was pared by 6 bases and J by 3 bases, with 14 bases of the junction left unmatched. The length of the CDR3 is 16 residues. As DNA, the CDR3 is TGTGCCAGCAGCCTAACCTCTGGCGGGAGAATCTACGAGCAGTACTTC. Amino acids: CASSLTSGGRIYEQYF.

This clonotype ranks as large. A library made for alpha chains picked up this beta chain off target, so its size means little. The J gene is TRBJ1-6, the V gene TRBV7-9; maybe TRBD1 (6 bases). Germline CDR1 is SEHNR and CDR2 is FQNEAQ (reference sequence). This CDR3 is built from 15 residues. V gave up 5 bases and J gave up 8 bases, with 16 bases separating them. In DNA, the CDR3 is TGTGCCAGCAGCGCCACTAGGGCAGGGGATTCACCCCTCCACTTT. Its protein is CASSATRAGDSPLHF.

This clonotype is deemed medium-sized. This beta chain is off target for a library built for alpha chains, so its abundance means little. The V gene is TRBV5-1, the J gene TRBJ2-2; 8 nucleotides match TRBD2. This CDR3 has 15 residues. Unmatched junction bases numbered 4, after V lost 0 bases and J lost 6 bases. Germline V gene sequence: CDR1 SGHRS, CDR2 YFSETQ. The CDR3 reads CASSLEAGDPGELFF. The CDR3 bases are TGCGCCAGCAGCTTGGAAGCGGGAGATCCCGGGGAGCTGTTTTTT.

This clonotype is judged medium-sized. This beta chain is a stray read from a library made for alpha chains; its abundance is not meaningful. The chain recombines TRBV12-3 or TRBV12-4 with TRBJ2-6; TRBD2 might be the D (5 bases). The CDR3 is made up of 15 amino acids. Trimming pared 7 bases from V and 0 bases from J, leaving 10 bases between. Here the CDR3 DNA reads TGTGCCAGCACGACGGGGAGCTCTGGGGCCAACGTCCTGACTTTC. It encodes CASTTGSSGANVLTF.

A remark on this clonotype: With the library built for alpha chains, this beta chain is off target and its frequency is not meaningful. V and J are TRBV6-6 and TRBJ1-1; no definite D call. V lost 3 bases and J lost 6, with 5 bases in between. The CDR3 is 11 residues long. Germline V lookup: CDR1 MNHNY, CDR2 SVGAGI (reference sequence). CDR3 DNA sequence: TGTGCCAGCAGTTATCCGCCTGAAGCTTTCTTT. Amino acid sequence: CASSYPPEAFF.

Judged by abundance, this clonotype is medium-sized (0.01 to 0.1%). The library was designed around alpha chains, so this beta chain is a stray read whose abundance carries little weight. This chain links TRBV20-1 with TRBJ2-3; 16 positions agree with TRBD2. The trim removed 3 bases at V and 4 bases at J, leaving 4 bases unmatched. Germline loops: CDR1 DFQATT, CDR2 SNEGSKA (reference sequence). There are 16 residues in the CDR3. CDR3 sequence reads: CSASLGLAGGPDTQYF. CDR3 bases: TGCAGTGCTAGTTTGGGACTAGCGGGAGGGCCAGATACGCAGTATTTT.

By share, this clonotype ranks as large. This beta chain lies outside the target of a library built for alpha chains; its clone size means little. The genes are TRBV7-6 and TRBJ2-7, with TRBD2 matching over 8 bases. Germline lookup yields CDR1 SGHVS and CDR2 FNYEAQ. The V gene end was trimmed by 8 bases and the J gene end by 2 bases; junction bases not matched to a gene: 5. CDR3 length: 13 amino acids. The CDR3 DNA reads TGTGCCAGCGGCGGGGGGAAAACCTACGAGCAGTACTTC. It encodes CASGGGKTYEQYF.

To note about this clonotype: The library was designed around alpha chains, so this beta chain is a stray read whose abundance carries little weight. The J gene is TRBJ1-5, the V gene TRBV19; 8 bases align to TRBD1. Germline CDR1 is LNHDA and CDR2 is SQIVND (reference sequence). This CDR3 contains 14 residues. The V segment lost 11 bases and the J segment 2 bases; nucleotides outside the gene matches: 8. In DNA form, the CDR3 reads TGTGCCGTAGGTTTGACAGGGGGCAATCAGCCCCAGCATTTT. Translating it yields CAVGLTGGNQPQHF.

About this clonotype itself: This beta chain is an off-target read within a library intended for alpha chains, so its frequency means little. The rearrangement uses TRBV27 and TRBJ1-4, with TRBD1 matching over 7 bases. The CDR3 is 14 amino acids. V was pared by 5 bases and J by 7 bases, with 7 bases of the junction left unmatched. The V gene's germline CDR1 is MNHEY and CDR2 SMNVEV (reference sequence). CDR3 DNA: TGTGCCAGCAGTGCACAGGGGAGGTTTGAAAAACTGTTTTTT. Translated, it gives CASSAQGRFEKLFF.